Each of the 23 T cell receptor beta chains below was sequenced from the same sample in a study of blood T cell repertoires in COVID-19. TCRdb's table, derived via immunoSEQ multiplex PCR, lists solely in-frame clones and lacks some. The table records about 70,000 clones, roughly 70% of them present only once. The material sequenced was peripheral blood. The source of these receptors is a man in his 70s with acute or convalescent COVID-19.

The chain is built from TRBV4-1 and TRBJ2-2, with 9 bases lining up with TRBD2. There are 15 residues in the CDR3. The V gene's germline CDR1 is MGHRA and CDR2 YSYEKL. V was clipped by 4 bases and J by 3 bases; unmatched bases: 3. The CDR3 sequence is CASSPWTSDTGELFF. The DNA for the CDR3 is TGCGCCAGCAGCCCGTGGACTAGCGACACCGGGGAGCTGTTTTTT.

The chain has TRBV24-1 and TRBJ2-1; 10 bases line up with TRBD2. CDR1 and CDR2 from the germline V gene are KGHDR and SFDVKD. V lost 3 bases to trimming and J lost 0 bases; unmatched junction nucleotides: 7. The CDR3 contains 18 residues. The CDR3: CATSDPRLAGTSYNEQFF. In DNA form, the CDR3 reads TGTGCCACCAGTGATCCTCGACTAGCGGGTACCTCCTACAATGAGCAGTTCTTC.

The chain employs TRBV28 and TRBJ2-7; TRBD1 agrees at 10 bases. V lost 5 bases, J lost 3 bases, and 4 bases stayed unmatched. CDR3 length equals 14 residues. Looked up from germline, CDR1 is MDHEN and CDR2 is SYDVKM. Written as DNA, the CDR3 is TGTGCCAGCAGTACCGGGACAGGGGTCTACGAGCAGTACTTC. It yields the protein CASSTGTGVYEQYF.

The CDR3 loop is CASSQGDRGGNGYTF. The CDR3 DNA sequence: TGTGCCAGCAGCCAAGGAGACAGGGGTGGGAATGGCTACACCTTC. This chain links TRBV3-1 (or the pseudogene TRBV3-2) with TRBJ1-2, with TRBD1 matching over 8 bases. J lost 6 bases, V lost 1 base, and 7 bases had no gene match. Germline V gene lookup returns CDR1 LGHDT and CDR2 YNNKEL (reference sequence). The CDR3 extends over 15 amino acids.

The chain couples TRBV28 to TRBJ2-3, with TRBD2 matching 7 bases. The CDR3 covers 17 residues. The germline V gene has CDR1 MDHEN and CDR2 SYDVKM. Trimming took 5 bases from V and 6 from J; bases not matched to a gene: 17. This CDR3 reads CASSPRGLAARRDTQYF. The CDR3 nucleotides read TGTGCCAGCAGTCCTAGGGGCCTAGCGGCCCGCCGGGATACGCAGTATTTT.

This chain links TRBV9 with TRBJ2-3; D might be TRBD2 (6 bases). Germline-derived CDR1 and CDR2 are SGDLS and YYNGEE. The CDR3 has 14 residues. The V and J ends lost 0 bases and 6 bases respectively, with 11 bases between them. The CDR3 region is CASSVAPGVDTQYF. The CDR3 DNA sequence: TGTGCCAGCAGCGTAGCTCCGGGAGTGGATACGCAGTATTTT.

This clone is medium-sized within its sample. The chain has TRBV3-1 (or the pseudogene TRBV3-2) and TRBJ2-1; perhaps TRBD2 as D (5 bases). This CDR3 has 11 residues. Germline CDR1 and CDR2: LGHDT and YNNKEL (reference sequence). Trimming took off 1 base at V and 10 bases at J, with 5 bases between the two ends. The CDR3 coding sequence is TGTGCCAGCAGCCAAGGGAGGGAGCAGTTCTTC. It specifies CASSQGREQFF.

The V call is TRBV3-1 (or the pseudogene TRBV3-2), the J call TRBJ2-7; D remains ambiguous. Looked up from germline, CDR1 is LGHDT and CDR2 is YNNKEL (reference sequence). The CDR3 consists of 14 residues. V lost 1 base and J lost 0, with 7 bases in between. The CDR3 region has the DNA TGTGCCAGCAGCCAAGGGCCATCCTCCTACGAGCAGTACTTC. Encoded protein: CASSQGPSSYEQYF.

CDR3 bases: TGTGCCAGCAGTTTCAGGGGGATCAGCGGCTACACCTTC. Its translation: CASSFRGISGYTF. The chain carries TRBV28 and TRBJ1-2, with 7 nucleotides matching TRBD1. The CDR3 loop spans 13 amino acids. CDR1 MDHEN and CDR2 SYDVKM come from the germline V gene. J lost 8 bases, V lost 3 bases, and 6 bases had no gene match.

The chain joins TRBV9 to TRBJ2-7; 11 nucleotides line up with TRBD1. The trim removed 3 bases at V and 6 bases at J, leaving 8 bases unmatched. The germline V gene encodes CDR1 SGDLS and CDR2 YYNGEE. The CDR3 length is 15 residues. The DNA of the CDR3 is TGTGCCAGCAGCGCCCGGACAGGGGGCCAAGGCGAGCAGTACTTC. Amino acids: CASSARTGGQGEQYF. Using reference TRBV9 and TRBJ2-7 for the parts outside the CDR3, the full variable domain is DSGVTQTPKHLITATGQRVTLRCSPRSGDLSVYWYQQSLDQGLQFLIQYYNGEERAKGNILERFSAQQFPDLHSELNLSSLELGDSALYFCASSARTGGQGEQYFGPGTRLTVT.

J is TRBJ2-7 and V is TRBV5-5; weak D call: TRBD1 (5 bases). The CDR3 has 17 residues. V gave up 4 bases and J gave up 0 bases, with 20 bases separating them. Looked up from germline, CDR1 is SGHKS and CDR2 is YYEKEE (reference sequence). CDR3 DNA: TGTGCCAGCAGCCGCCAGCGAGCAGGCGACAGCTCCTACGAGCAGTACTTC. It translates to CASSRQRAGDSSYEQYF.

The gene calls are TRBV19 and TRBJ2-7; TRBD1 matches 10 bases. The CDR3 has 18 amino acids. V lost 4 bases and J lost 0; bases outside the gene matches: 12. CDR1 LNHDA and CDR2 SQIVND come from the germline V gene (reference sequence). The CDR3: CASSTAVGTGASSYEQYF. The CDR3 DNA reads TGTGCCAGTAGTACGGCGGTTGGGACAGGGGCCAGCTCCTACGAGCAGTACTTC.

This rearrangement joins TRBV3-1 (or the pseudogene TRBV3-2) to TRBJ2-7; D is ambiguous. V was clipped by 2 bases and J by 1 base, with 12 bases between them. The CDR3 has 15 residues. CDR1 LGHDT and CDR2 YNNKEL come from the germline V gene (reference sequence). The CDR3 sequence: CASSQHNQNSYEQYF. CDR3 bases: TGTGCCAGCAGCCAACACAACCAGAATTCCTACGAGCAGTACTTC.

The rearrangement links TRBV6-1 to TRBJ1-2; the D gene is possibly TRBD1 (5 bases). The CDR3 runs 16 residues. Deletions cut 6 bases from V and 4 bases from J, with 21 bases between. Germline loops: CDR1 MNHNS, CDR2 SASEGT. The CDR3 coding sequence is TGTGCCAGCAGGGAATCGGATGAAAGGGGCAGCTATGGCTACACCTTC. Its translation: CASRESDERGSYGYTF.

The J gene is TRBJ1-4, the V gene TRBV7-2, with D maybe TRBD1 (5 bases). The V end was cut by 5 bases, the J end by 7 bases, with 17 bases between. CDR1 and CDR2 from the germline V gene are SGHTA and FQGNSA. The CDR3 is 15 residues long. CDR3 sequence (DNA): TGTGCCAGCAGCCCCCAGGAGGGACGGGTTGAAAAACTGTTTTTT. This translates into CASSPQEGRVEKLFF.

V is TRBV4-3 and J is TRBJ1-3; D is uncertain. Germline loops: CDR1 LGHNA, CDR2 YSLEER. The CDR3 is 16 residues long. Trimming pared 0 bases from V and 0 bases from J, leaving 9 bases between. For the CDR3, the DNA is TGCGCCAGCAGCCAAGATCTTCAGCGCTCTGGAAACACCATATATTTT. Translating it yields CASSQDLQRSGNTIYF.

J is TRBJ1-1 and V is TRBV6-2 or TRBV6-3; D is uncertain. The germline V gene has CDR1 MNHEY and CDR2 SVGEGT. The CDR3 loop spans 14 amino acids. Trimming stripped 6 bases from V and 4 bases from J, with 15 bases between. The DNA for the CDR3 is TGTGCCAGCAGCCCTTGGGGTCGGGGCACTGAAGCTTTCTTT. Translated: CASSPWGRGTEAFF.

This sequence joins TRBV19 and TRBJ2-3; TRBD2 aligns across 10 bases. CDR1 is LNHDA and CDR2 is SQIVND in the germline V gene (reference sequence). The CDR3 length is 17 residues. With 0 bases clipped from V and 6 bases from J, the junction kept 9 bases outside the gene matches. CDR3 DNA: TGTGCCAGTAGTATAGATAGAACTAGCGGGAAAGCGGATACGCAGTATTTT. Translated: CASSIDRTSGKADTQYF.

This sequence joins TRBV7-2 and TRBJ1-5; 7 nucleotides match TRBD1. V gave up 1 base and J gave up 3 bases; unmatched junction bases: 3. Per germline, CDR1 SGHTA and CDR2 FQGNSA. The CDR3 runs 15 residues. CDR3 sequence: CASSLVRGPNQPQHF. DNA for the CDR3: TGTGCCAGCAGCTTAGTTAGGGGGCCCAATCAGCCCCAGCATTTT.

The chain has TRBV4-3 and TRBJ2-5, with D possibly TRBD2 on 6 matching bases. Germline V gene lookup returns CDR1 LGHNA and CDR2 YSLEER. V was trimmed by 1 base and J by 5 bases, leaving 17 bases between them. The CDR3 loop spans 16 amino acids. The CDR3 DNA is TGCGCCAGCAGCCAAGGGTCTACCGGGAGAGGGGAGACCCAGTACTTC. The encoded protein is CASSQGSTGRGETQYF.

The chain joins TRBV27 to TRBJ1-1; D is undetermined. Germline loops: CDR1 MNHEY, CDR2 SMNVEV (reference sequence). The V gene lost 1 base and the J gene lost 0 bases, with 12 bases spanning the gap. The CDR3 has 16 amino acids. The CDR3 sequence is CASSLFGRPMNTEAFF. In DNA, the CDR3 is TGTGCCAGCAGTTTATTCGGCAGGCCGATGAACACTGAAGCTTTCTTT.

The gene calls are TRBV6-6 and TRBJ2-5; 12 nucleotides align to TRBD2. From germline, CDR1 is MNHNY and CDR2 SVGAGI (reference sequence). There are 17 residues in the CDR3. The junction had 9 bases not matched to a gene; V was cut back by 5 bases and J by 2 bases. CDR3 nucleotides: TGTGCCAGCAGTCCGGGACTAGCGGGCTGGGGGCAAGAGACCCAGTACTTC. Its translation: CASSPGLAGWGQETQYF.

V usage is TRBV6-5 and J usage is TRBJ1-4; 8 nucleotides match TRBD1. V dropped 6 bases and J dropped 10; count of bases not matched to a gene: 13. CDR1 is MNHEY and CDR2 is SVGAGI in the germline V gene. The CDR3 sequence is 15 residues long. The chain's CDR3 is CASRSTGGDMGKLFF. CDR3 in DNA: TGTGCCAGCAGAAGTACAGGGGGGGATATGGGAAAACTGTTTTTT.